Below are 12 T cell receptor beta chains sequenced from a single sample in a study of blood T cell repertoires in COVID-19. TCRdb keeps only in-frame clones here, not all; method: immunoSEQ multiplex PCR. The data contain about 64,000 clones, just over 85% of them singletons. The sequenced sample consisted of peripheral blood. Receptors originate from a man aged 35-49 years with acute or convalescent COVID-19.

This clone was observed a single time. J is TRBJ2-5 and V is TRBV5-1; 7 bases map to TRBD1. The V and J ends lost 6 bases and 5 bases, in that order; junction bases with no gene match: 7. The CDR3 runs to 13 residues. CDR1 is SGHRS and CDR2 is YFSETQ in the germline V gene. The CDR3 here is CASTLDRVETQYF. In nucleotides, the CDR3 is TGCGCCAGCACCCTCGACAGGGTTGAGACCCAGTACTTC.

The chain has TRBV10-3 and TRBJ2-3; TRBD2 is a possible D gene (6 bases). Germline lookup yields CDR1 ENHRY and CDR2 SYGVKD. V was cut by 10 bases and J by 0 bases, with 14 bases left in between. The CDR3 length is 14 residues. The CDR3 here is CASTGGYSTDTQYF. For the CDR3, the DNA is TGTGCCAGCACCGGGGGTTATAGCACAGATACGCAGTATTTT.

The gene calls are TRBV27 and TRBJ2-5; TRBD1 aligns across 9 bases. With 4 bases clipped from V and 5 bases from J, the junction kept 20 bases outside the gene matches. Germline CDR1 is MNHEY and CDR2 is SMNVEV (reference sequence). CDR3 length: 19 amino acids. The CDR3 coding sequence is TGTGCCAGCAGTTGGCGGGGACAGGGAAGGCAGCAGGACGCGGAGACCCAGTACTTC. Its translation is CASSWRGQGRQQDAETQYF.

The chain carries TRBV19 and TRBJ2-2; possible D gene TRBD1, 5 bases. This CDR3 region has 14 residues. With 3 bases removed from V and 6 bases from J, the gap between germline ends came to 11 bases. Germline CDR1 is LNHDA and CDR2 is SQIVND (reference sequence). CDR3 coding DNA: TGTGCCAGTAGTATGGGGCTCATGGCCGGGGAGCTGTTTTTT. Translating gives CASSMGLMAGELFF.

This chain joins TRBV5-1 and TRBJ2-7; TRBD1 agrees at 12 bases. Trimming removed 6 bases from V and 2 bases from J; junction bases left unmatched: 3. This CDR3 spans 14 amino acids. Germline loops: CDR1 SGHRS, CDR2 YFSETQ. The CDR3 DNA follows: TGCGCCAGCACCCGGGACAGGGGGCCCTACGAGCAGTACTTC. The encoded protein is CASTRDRGPYEQYF.

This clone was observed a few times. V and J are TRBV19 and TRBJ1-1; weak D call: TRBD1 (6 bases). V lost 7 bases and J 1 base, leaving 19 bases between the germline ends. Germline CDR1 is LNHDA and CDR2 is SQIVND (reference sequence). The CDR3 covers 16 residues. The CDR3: CASKPGGAGANTEAFF. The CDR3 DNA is TGTGCCAGTAAACCCGGGGGGGCAGGGGCGAACACTGAAGCTTTCTTT.

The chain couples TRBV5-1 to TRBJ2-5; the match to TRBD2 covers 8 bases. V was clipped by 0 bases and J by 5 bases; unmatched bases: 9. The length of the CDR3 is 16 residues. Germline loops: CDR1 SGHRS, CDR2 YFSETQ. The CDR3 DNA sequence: TGCGCCAGCAGCTTGGATAGCGGGGCTGTGAGGGAGACCCAGTACTTC. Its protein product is CASSLDSGAVRETQYF. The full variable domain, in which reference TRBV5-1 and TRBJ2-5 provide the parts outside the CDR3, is KAGVTQTPRYLIKTRGQQVTLSCSPISGHRSVSWYQQTPGQGLQFLFEYFSETQRNKGNFPGRFSGRQFSNSRSEMNVSTLELGDSALYLCASSLDSGAVRETQYFGPGTRLLVL.

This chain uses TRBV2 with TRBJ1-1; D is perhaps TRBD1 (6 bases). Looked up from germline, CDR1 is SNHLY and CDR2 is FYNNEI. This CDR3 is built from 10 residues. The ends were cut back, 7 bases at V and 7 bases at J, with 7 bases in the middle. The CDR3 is CASTGVEAFF. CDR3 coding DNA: TGTGCCAGCACAGGGGTTGAAGCTTTCTTT. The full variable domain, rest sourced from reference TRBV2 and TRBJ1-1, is EPEVTQTPSHQVTQMGQEVILRCVPISNHLYFYWYRQILGQKVEFLVSFYNNEISEKSEIFDDQFSVERPDGSNFTLKIRSTKLEDSAMYFCASTGVEAFFGQGTRLTVV.

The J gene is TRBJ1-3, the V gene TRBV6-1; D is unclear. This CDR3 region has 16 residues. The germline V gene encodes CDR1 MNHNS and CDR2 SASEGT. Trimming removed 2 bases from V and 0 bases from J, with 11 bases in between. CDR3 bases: TGTGCCAGCAGTGAACCGATCGTGAGCTCTGGAAACACCATATATTTT. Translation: CASSEPIVSSGNTIYF.

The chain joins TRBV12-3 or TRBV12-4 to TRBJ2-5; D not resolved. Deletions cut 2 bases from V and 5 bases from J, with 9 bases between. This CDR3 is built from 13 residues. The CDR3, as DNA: TGTGCCAGCAGTTTACTCGGGTGGGAGACCCAGTACTTC. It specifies CASSLLGWETQYF.

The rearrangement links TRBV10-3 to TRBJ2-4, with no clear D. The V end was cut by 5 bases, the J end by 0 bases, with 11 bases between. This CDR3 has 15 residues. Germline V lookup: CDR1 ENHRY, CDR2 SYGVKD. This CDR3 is CAISSESLAKNIQYF. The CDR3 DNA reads TGTGCCATCAGTAGTGAGTCCTTAGCCAAAAACATTCAGTACTTC.

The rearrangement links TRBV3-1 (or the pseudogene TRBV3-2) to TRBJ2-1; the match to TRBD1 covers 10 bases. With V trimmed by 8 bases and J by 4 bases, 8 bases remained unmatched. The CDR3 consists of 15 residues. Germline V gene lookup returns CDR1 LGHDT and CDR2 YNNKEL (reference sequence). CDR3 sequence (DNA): TGTGCCAGCGGACAGACGGGACAGGGGTACAATGAGCAGTTCTTC. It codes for CASGQTGQGYNEQFF.